This entry lists 29 T cell receptor beta chains sequenced from one sample in a study of PD-1 blockade in mismatch repair-deficient tumors. The assay was immunoSEQ multiplex PCR, and TCRdb's table has in-frame clones only and misses some. The table records about 120,000 clones, more than 70% of them present only once. The input for sequencing was peripheral blood, taken approximately 71 weeks after starting pembrolizumab. The receptors derive from an adult with mismatch repair-deficient cancer.

The chain joins TRBV11-2 to TRBJ1-2, with D possibly being TRBD1 (5 bases). The CDR3 contains 14 residues. The germline CDR1 and CDR2 sequences are SGHAT and FQNNGV. The germline V and J ends were trimmed by 1 base and 7 bases, with 13 bases remaining between them. The CDR3 bases are TGTGCCAGCAGCTTAGCTCAGGGTTCTCTTGGCTACACCTTC. Translated, it gives CASSLAQGSLGYTF.

The V and J genes are TRBV2 and TRBJ2-6; weak D call: TRBD1 (5 bases). The CDR3 extends over 16 amino acids. The V end lost 1 base, the J end lost 0 bases, and 7 bases lay between the germline ends. The germline V gene has CDR1 SNHLY and CDR2 FYNNEI. In nucleotides, the CDR3 is TGTGCCAGCAGTGAAGGGGGCAGCTCTGGGGCCAACGTCCTGACTTTC. This translates into CASSEGGSSGANVLTF.

This chain joins TRBV28 and TRBJ2-1; 12 positions agree with TRBD2. The CDR3 covers 16 residues. Germline lookup yields CDR1 MDHEN and CDR2 SYDVKM. The J segment lost 10 bases and the V segment lost 3 bases, leaving 10 bases of the junction unmatched. The CDR3 reads CASSLGLAGGGFEQFF. The CDR3 nucleotides read TGTGCCAGCAGTTTGGGGCTAGCGGGAGGGGGGTTCGAGCAGTTCTTC.

This clone has just one count. The chain has TRBV29-1 and TRBJ2-6; 11 nucleotides agree with TRBD1. The germline V gene encodes CDR1 SQVTM and CDR2 ANQGSEA. The CDR3 is made up of 16 amino acids. J gave up 3 bases and V 8 bases, and 9 bases lay outside the gene matches. In DNA, the CDR3 is TGCAGCTCCGGGACAGGGGGTCTAAGTGGGGCCAACGTCCTGACTTTC. This sequence encodes CSSGTGGLSGANVLTF.

The chain links TRBV6-8 to TRBJ1-2; 10 nucleotides match TRBD1. Unmatched junction bases numbered 32, after V lost 1 base and J lost 6 bases. Germline loops: CDR1 MNHGY, CDR2 SAAAGT. The CDR3 totals 24 residues. This CDR3 is CASSYYPFGTGEELLDSATNGYTF. The CDR3 nucleotides read TGTGCCAGCAGTTACTACCCCTTTGGGACAGGGGAAGAACTATTGGATTCGGCAACTAATGGCTACACCTTC.

This chain joins TRBV9 and TRBJ2-1, with TRBD2 matching over 7 bases. V lost 2 bases to trimming and J lost 1 base; unmatched junction nucleotides: 3. Germline-derived CDR1 and CDR2 are SGDLS and YYNGEE. This CDR3 comprises 15 residues. CDR3 nucleotide sequence: TGTGCCAGCAGCGTTGGGCGGGAGTCCTACAATGAGCAGTTCTTC. This sequence encodes CASSVGRESYNEQFF.

This clone was counted once. The chain is built from TRBV6-6 and TRBJ2-5, with TRBD1 matching over 8 bases. The V gene end was trimmed by 6 bases and the J gene end by 4 bases; junction bases not matched to a gene: 7. This CDR3 spans 14 amino acids. Per the germline V gene, CDR1 is MNHNY and CDR2 is SVGAGI (reference sequence). CDR3 amino acids: CASRTGTGGETQYF. The CDR3 nucleotides are TGTGCCAGCAGAACCGGGACAGGTGGAGAGACCCAGTACTTC.

The rearrangement joins TRBV27 to TRBJ2-2, with D uncertain. CDR1 and CDR2 from the germline V gene are MNHEY and SMNVEV (reference sequence). V shed 0 bases and J shed 3 bases, with 20 bases lying between them. This CDR3 is built from 19 residues. CDR3 in amino acids: CASSLSRAASARYTGELFF. The CDR3 bases are TGTGCCAGCAGTTTATCGCGCGCGGCCTCCGCGCGGTACACCGGGGAGCTGTTTTTT.

Notes on this clone: At one boundary the junction diverges from the germline segment, which might be a read error. The chain combines TRBV4-3 with TRBJ2-1; D remains unclear. The CDR3 covers 15 residues. Germline CDR1 is LGHNA and CDR2 is YSLEER. This chain's CDR3 is CASSQDTQPYNEQFF. The CDR3 coding sequence is TGCGCCAGCAGTCAAGACACCCAACCCTACAATGAGCAGTTCTTC.

This chain connects TRBV30 to TRBJ2-1; D remains ambiguous. Germline CDR1 reads GTSNPN; CDR2 reads SVGIG (reference sequence). The CDR3 contains 11 residues. Between the trimmed V and J ends, which lost 6 bases and 4 bases, there was a span of 7 bases. CDR3 loop: CACTIYNEQFF. Written as DNA, the CDR3 is TGTGCCTGTACTATTTACAATGAGCAGTTCTTC. Filled out from reference TRBV30 and TRBJ2-1, the complete variable domain reads SQTIHQWPATLVQPVGSPLSLECTVEGTSNPNLYWYRQAAGRGLQLLFYSVGIGQISSEVPQNLSASRPQDRQFILSSKKLLLSDSGFYLCACTIYNEQFFGPGTRLTVL.

The chain is built from TRBV25-1 and TRBJ2-5; TRBD2 matches 9 bases. The CDR3 runs to 16 residues. J gave up 2 bases and V 1 base, and 5 bases lay outside the gene matches. The germline V gene has CDR1 MGHDK and CDR2 SYGVNS. The CDR3, as DNA: TGTGCCAGCAGTGAATTGAGGGCGGGAGGGCAAGAGACCCAGTACTTC. It encodes CASSELRAGGQETQYF.

This clone was detected only a few times. The chain recombines TRBV30 with TRBJ2-7; TRBD2 aligns across 8 bases. J gave up 11 bases and V 2 bases, and 11 bases lay outside the gene matches. Germline values: CDR1 GTSNPN, CDR2 SVGIG (reference sequence). The CDR3 loop spans 13 amino acids. CDR3: CAWSNREGLYEYF. The CDR3 nucleotides are TGTGCCTGGAGTAATCGGGAGGGCCTTTACGAGTACTTC.

The chain has TRBV4-3 and TRBJ2-2; D remains unclear. This CDR3 is built from 14 residues. V was trimmed by 1 base and J by 3 bases, leaving 6 bases between them. The germline V gene encodes CDR1 LGHNA and CDR2 YSLEER. This CDR3 reads CASSQGYYTGELFF. DNA of the CDR3: TGCGCCAGCAGCCAAGGGTACTACACCGGGGAGCTGTTTTTT.

This chain connects TRBV7-9 to TRBJ2-3, with D hard to call. V shed 3 bases and J shed 2 bases, with 3 bases lying between them. This CDR3 spans 12 amino acids. Germline V CDR1 and CDR2: SEHNR, FQNEAQ (reference sequence). DNA for the CDR3: TGTGCCAGCAGCTTTTCCACAGATACGCAGTATTTT. Protein: CASSFSTDTQYF.

Ten or more counts support this clone. V gene TRBV6-5 combines with J gene TRBJ1-2; a possible D gene is TRBD1 (5 bases). Looked up from germline, CDR1 is MNHEY and CDR2 is SVGAGI. The CDR3 consists of 13 residues. Trimming cost V 2 bases and J 8 bases, with 12 bases left between them. CDR3 amino acids: CASSYTQGGGYTF. In DNA form, the CDR3 reads TGTGCCAGCAGTTACACCCAGGGCGGGGGCTACACCTTC.

The V call is TRBV7-8, the J call TRBJ2-3; the match to TRBD2 covers 12 bases. The germline CDR1 and CDR2 sequences are SGHVS and FQNEAQ. V shed 0 bases, J shed 4 bases, and the junction held 5 bases outside the gene matches. This CDR3 comprises 17 residues. As DNA, the CDR3 is TGTGCCAGCAGCTTAGCCCTAGCGGGAGGGCCCGCAGATACGCAGTATTTT. This encodes CASSLALAGGPADTQYF.

The chain couples TRBV4-1 to TRBJ2-1, with D hard to call. The CDR3 runs to 15 residues. The V end was cut by 1 base, the J end by 7 bases, with 14 bases between. CDR1 is MGHRA, CDR2 YSYEKL, per germline. This CDR3 reads CASSQGPASVNEQFF. Here the CDR3 DNA reads TGCGCCAGCAGCCAAGGACCTGCGAGTGTGAATGAGCAGTTCTTC.

V and J are TRBV28 and TRBJ2-6; tentatively, D is TRBD1 (7 bases). Germline CDR1 and CDR2: MDHEN and SYDVKM. The CDR3 totals 17 residues. Trimming stripped 6 bases from V and 1 base from J, with 16 bases between. CDR3 bases: TGTGCCAGCAGGCCGGAGACAGGGACTTCTGGGGCCAACGTCCTGACTTTC. This gives the protein CASRPETGTSGANVLTF. The whole variable domain, remainder taken from reference TRBV28 and TRBJ2-6, is DVKVTQSSRYLVKRTGEKVFLECVQDMDHENMFWYRQDPGLGLRLIYFSYDVKMKEKGDIPEGYSVSREKKERFSLILESASTNQTSMYLCASRPETGTSGANVLTFGAGSRLTVL.

The chain joins TRBV6-5 to TRBJ2-5; 11 bases align to TRBD2. This CDR3 is built from 13 residues. The V segment lost 6 bases and the J segment 5 bases; nucleotides outside the gene matches: 2. The germline V gene encodes CDR1 MNHEY and CDR2 SVGAGI. The CDR3 here is CASRLAGDETQYF. CDR3 sequence (DNA): TGTGCCAGCAGACTAGCGGGAGACGAGACCCAGTACTTC.

This chain uses TRBV28 with TRBJ2-7; perhaps D is TRBD1 or TRBD2 (5 bases each). Trimming shortened V by 5 bases and J by 2 bases, and 13 bases separated the two germline ends. Germline V gene sequence: CDR1 MDHEN, CDR2 SYDVKM. The CDR3 totals 14 residues. CDR3 in DNA: TGTGCCAGCAGTCCCCGGGACGGTACCTACGAGCAGTACTTC. Translating it yields CASSPRDGTYEQYF.

A single count supports this clone. This chain links TRBV27 with TRBJ1-5; D possibly corresponds to TRBD1 (6 bases). Germline V gives CDR1 MNHEY, CDR2 SMNVEV (reference sequence). The CDR3 is 14 amino acids. V was clipped by 4 bases and J by 4 bases, with 11 bases between them. In nucleotides, the CDR3 is TGTGCCAGCAGTTACAGAGGGGGTAATCAGCCCCAGCATTTT. Translation: CASSYRGGNQPQHF.

The rearrangement joins TRBV7-9 to TRBJ2-7; 8 nucleotides match TRBD2. The length of the CDR3 is 14 residues. Per germline, CDR1 SEHNR and CDR2 FQNEAQ (reference sequence). V gave up 7 bases and J gave up 2 bases; unmatched junction bases: 7. For the CDR3, the DNA is TGTGCCAGCACCCCTACTAGCGGACCCTACGAGCAGTACTTC. It specifies CASTPTSGPYEQYF.

The chain is built from TRBV10-2 and TRBJ1-5; D uncertain. Between the trimmed V and J ends, which lost 4 bases and 0 bases, there was a span of 7 bases. CDR3 size: 14 residues. Germline V gene lookup returns CDR1 WSHSY and CDR2 SAAADI. This CDR3 is CASSGRSSNQPQHF. Here the CDR3 DNA reads TGCGCCAGCAGTGGTAGATCTAGCAATCAGCCCCAGCATTTT.

The V and J genes are TRBV6-5 and TRBJ2-1, with 14 bases aligning to TRBD2. Trimming took 6 bases from V and 7 from J; bases not matched to a gene: 5. CDR1 and CDR2 from the germline V gene are MNHEY and SVGAGI. The CDR3 is 15 residues long. The CDR3 DNA is TGTGCCAGCAGGGGGGGACTAGCGGGAGATAATGAGCAGTTCTTC. Translating it yields CASRGGLAGDNEQFF.

The chain couples TRBV4-1 to TRBJ2-2; 13 nucleotides align to TRBD2. CDR3 length: 18 amino acids. CDR1 MGHRA and CDR2 YSYEKL come from the germline V gene. The J segment lost 7 bases and the V segment lost 3 bases, leaving 11 bases of the junction unmatched. The CDR3 here is CASSQNPLTSGRYGELFF. CDR3 sequence (DNA): TGCGCCAGCAGCCAGAACCCGTTGACTAGCGGGAGGTACGGGGAGCTGTTTTTT.

This rearrangement joins TRBV5-1 to TRBJ2-4; D might be TRBD2 (6 bases). CDR1 is SGHRS and CDR2 is YFSETQ in the germline V gene. Trimming pared 2 bases from V and 1 base from J, leaving 10 bases between. This CDR3 has 15 amino acids. The CDR3 here is CASSFGAGAKNIQYF. In DNA form, the CDR3 reads TGCGCCAGCAGCTTCGGGGCGGGGGCCAAAAACATTCAGTACTTC.

The chain employs TRBV6-1 and TRBJ2-7, with 11 bases identical to TRBD2. Germline V gene lookup returns CDR1 MNHNS and CDR2 SASEGT. J lost 1 base, V lost 2 bases, and 1 base had no gene match. The CDR3 length is 15 residues. The CDR3 loop reads CASSELAGGSYEQYF. In nucleotides, the CDR3 is TGTGCCAGCAGTGAATTAGCGGGAGGGTCCTACGAGCAGTACTTC.

V and J are TRBV13 and TRBJ2-3; TRBD2 agrees at 8 bases. CDR1 is PRHDT and CDR2 is FYEKMQ in the germline V gene (reference sequence). J lost 4 bases, V lost 4 bases, and 13 bases had no gene match. This CDR3 is 17 amino acids long. CDR3 sequence (DNA): TGTGCCAGCAGCTCGACCCCTTTAGCGGGAAGACCAGATACGCAGTATTTT. As protein: CASSSTPLAGRPDTQYF.

The chain employs TRBV4-1 and TRBJ2-5, with TRBD1 as a possible D gene (5 bases). Germline CDR1 and CDR2: MGHRA and YSYEKL. This CDR3 comprises 16 residues. Trimming left V 1 base short and J 5 bases short, with 17 bases between. CDR3 sequence (DNA): TGCGCCAGCAGCCAAGTCATGGGTGGGGCTGGGGAGACCCAGTACTTC. Translation: CASSQVMGGAGETQYF.